The 26 T cell receptor beta chains below were found in one sample sequenced in a study of blood T cells in healthy people across ages. Primers used in a second PCR of roughly 7 to 11 cycles were a sample-barcoded 5' primer and a J-beta primer mix. MiXCR, applied by TCRdb to the 5' RACE reads, yields one record per CDR3 protein. The sample contains some 700,000 distinct CDR3 sequences, about 24% of which appear only once. Sequenced material: blood. Receptor source: a man between 65 and 85 years old in good health.

This clonotype was seen only a few times. The rearrangement links TRBV10-3 to TRBJ1-5; D not resolved. V gave up 11 bases and J gave up 3 bases, with 11 bases separating them. Germline CDR1 is ENHRY and CDR2 is SYGVKD. The CDR3 is 12 residues long. DNA of the CDR3: TGTGCCGCTGCGGATTCCAATCAGCCCCAGCATTTT. It is translated as CAAADSNQPQHF.

This clonotype was found a few times. The chain combines TRBV10-3 with TRBJ2-7; 7 bases fit TRBD1. CDR1 ENHRY and CDR2 SYGVKD come from the germline V gene. The CDR3 is 16 residues long. J gave up 0 bases and V 4 bases, and 9 bases lay outside the gene matches. The CDR3 sequence is CAISGPRQGSSYEQYF. The CDR3 coding sequence is TGTGCCATCAGTGGTCCCCGACAGGGAAGCTCCTACGAGCAGTACTTC.

This clonotype was seen a few times. This chain joins TRBV6-1 and TRBJ2-3, with D possibly being TRBD1 (6 bases). The V gene lost 6 bases and the J gene lost 1 base, with 20 bases spanning the gap. The CDR3 length is 17 residues. Per germline, CDR1 MNHNS and CDR2 SASEGT. CDR3 in DNA: TGTGCCAGCAGGTCGTGGGTGACAGGCCTTGGCACAGATACGCAGTATTTT. Translation: CASRSWVTGLGTDTQYF.

This clonotype showed up just once. The genes are TRBV2 and TRBJ1-4; D not certain. The germline V and J ends were trimmed by 9 bases and 10 bases, with 12 bases remaining between them. Germline lookup yields CDR1 SNHLY and CDR2 FYNNEI. The CDR3 runs 11 residues. CDR3 sequence (DNA): TGTGCCAGGAGAGTCGCTGTAAAACTGTTTTTT. Encoded protein: CARRVAVKLFF.

This clonotype was picked up a small number of times. V usage is TRBV3-1 and J usage is TRBJ1-4; D may be TRBD1 (6 bases). Germline loops: CDR1 LGHDT, CDR2 YNNKEL (reference sequence). The V end was cut by 1 base, the J end by 6 bases, with 12 bases between. This CDR3 is 15 amino acids long. The CDR3 DNA reads TGTGCCAGCAGCCAAGCCTGGGGGCGGTATGAAAAACTGTTTTTT. Translated: CASSQAWGRYEKLFF. The full variable domain, completed using reference TRBV3-1 and TRBJ1-4, is DTAVSQTPKYLVTQMGNDKSIKCEQNLGHDTMYWYKQDSKKFLKIMFSYNNKELIINETVPNRFSPKSPDKAHLNLHINSLELGDSAVYFCASSQAWGRYEKLFFGSGTQLSVL.

This clonotype was recorded a few times. The chain is built from TRBV12-3 or TRBV12-4 and TRBJ1-2; D is unclear. The CDR3 sequence is 13 residues long. Trimming stripped 1 base from V and 8 bases from J, with 11 bases between. CDR3 in amino acids: CASSLERIRGYTF. CDR3 nucleotide sequence: TGTGCCAGCAGTTTAGAACGGATAAGGGGCTACACCTTC.

There are many counts of this clonotype. The chain has TRBV30 and TRBJ1-4; 7 bases agree with TRBD1. CDR3 length equals 14 residues. Germline CDR1 is GTSNPN and CDR2 is SVGIG (reference sequence). The trim removed 6 bases at V and 8 bases at J, leaving 12 bases unmatched. For the CDR3, the DNA is TGTGCCTGCCAAACAGGGGAGGTCGACGAAAAACTGTTTTTT. It translates to CACQTGEVDEKLFF.

There are many counts of this clonotype. V usage is TRBV18 and J usage is TRBJ2-1, with D maybe TRBD2 (6 bases). Trimming pared 5 bases from V and 0 bases from J, leaving 17 bases between. The CDR3 has 17 amino acids. CDR1 KGHSH and CDR2 LQKENI come from the germline V gene. This chain's CDR3 is CASSMGPGTDSYNEQFF. CDR3 bases: TGTGCCAGCTCAATGGGGCCGGGGACTGACTCCTACAATGAGCAGTTCTTC.

This chain joins TRBV11-2 and TRBJ1-2, with TRBD1 as a possible D gene (5 bases). The CDR3 is made up of 14 amino acids. V lost 8 bases and J 0 bases, leaving 13 bases between the germline ends. Germline V gives CDR1 SGHAT, CDR2 FQNNGV. The CDR3 sequence: CASFGEGTNYGYTF. The CDR3 nucleotides read TGTGCCAGCTTCGGCGAGGGGACTAACTATGGCTACACCTTC.

This rearrangement joins TRBV7-8 to TRBJ1-1; D possibly corresponds to TRBD1 (6 bases). Germline V gene data show CDR1 as SGHVS and CDR2 as FQNEAQ. CDR3 length: 16 residues. V was shortened by 1 base and J by 1 base, with 13 bases between the two germline ends. The CDR3 loop is CASSLVTGWENTEAFF. The DNA of the CDR3 is TGTGCCAGCAGCTTAGTAACAGGGTGGGAGAACACTGAAGCTTTCTTT.

This chain links TRBV2 with TRBJ1-1; TRBD1 matches 10 bases. This CDR3 has 13 residues. V shed 11 bases, J shed 11 bases, and the junction held 14 bases outside the gene matches. From germline, CDR1 is SNHLY and CDR2 FYNNEI. CDR3 DNA sequence: TGTGCCGGGGCCCAAAACCCGGGACAGGGGGCTTTCTTT. This encodes CAGAQNPGQGAFF. Looking up the rest from reference TRBV2 and TRBJ1-1 gives the full variable domain: EPEVTQTPSHQVTQMGQEVILRCVPISNHLYFYWYRQILGQKVEFLVSFYNNEISEKSEIFDDQFSVERPDGSNFTLKIRSTKLEDSAMYFCAGAQNPGQGAFFGQGTRLTVV.

This chain joins TRBV5-1 and TRBJ2-1; perhaps TRBD2 as D (6 bases). V dropped 4 bases and J dropped 12 bases, with 20 bases sitting between them. This CDR3 is 14 amino acids long. Germline V gene sequence: CDR1 SGHRS, CDR2 YFSETQ. The CDR3: CASSGGTPERPQFF. In DNA form, the CDR3 reads TGCGCCAGCAGCGGGGGGACTCCAGAGCGTCCGCAGTTCTTC.

This clonotype was detected a few times. The chain is built from TRBV12-3 or TRBV12-4 and TRBJ2-1, with D uncertain. The ends were cut back, 5 bases at V and 8 bases at J, with 7 bases in the middle. The CDR3 length is 11 residues. The CDR3 protein is CASSQYDEQFF. The CDR3 coding sequence is TGTGCCAGCAGTCAATACGATGAGCAGTTCTTC.

The chain couples TRBV30 to TRBJ2-4; TRBD2 matches 7 bases. The germline V gene has CDR1 GTSNPN and CDR2 SVGIG (reference sequence). The CDR3 spans 15 residues. J was trimmed by 0 bases and V by 3 bases; bases with no gene match: 5. CDR3 nucleotides: TGTGCCTGGAGAGCGGGACCCTTAGCCAAAAACATTCAGTACTTC. Its protein is CAWRAGPLAKNIQYF.

The J gene is TRBJ1-4, the V gene TRBV6-5, with TRBD1 identical over 7 bases. CDR1 is MNHEY, CDR2 SVGAGI, per germline. Unmatched junction bases numbered 7, after V lost 6 bases and J lost 9 bases. CDR3 size: 13 residues. The CDR3 nucleotides read TGTGCCAGCAGATTACCGGGACAGAAAAAACTGTTTTTT. This sequence encodes CASRLPGQKKLFF.

This clonotype has just a few counts. The rearrangement links TRBV7-9 to TRBJ1-1; D unclear. The CDR3 contains 14 residues. Trimming removed 1 base at V and 10 bases at J, with 16 bases between. Germline assignment: CDR1 SEHNR and CDR2 FQNEAQ (reference sequence). The CDR3, as DNA: TGTGCCAGCAGCTTAGTAGGCCGCAGAGAGGGAGCTTTCTTT. This codes for CASSLVGRREGAFF.

In this sample, this clonotype turned up once. The V and J genes are TRBV20-1 and TRBJ2-3; TRBD2 matches at 7 bases. The CDR3 totals 15 residues. Germline V gene sequence: CDR1 DFQATT, CDR2 SNEGSKA (reference sequence). J gave up 4 bases and V 5 bases, and 12 bases lay outside the gene matches. DNA for the CDR3: TGCAGTGCTGCCAGTAGCGGGCAAGGAGCAGATACGCAGTATTTT. Encoded protein: CSAASSGQGADTQYF.

This clonotype was detected only a few times. The chain combines TRBV20-1 with TRBJ2-5, with TRBD2 matching 9 bases. The DNA end lines up better with TRBJ2-1; the J call may be wrong. Germline V CDR1 and CDR2: DFQATT, SNEGSKA (reference sequence). This CDR3 spans 13 amino acids. The CDR3 reads CSAWAGGGNEQFF. CDR3 coding DNA: TGCAGTGCCTGGGCGGGAGGGGGGAATGAGCAGTTCTTC.

The chain employs TRBV12-3 or TRBV12-4 and TRBJ2-4, with D perhaps matching TRBD1 or TRBD2 (5 bases each). Trimming cost V 2 bases and J 6 bases, with 11 bases left between them. The CDR3 covers 14 residues. The CDR3 spells CASSLFRGINIQYF. CDR3 DNA sequence: TGTGCCAGCAGTTTATTCCGGGGCATAAACATTCAGTACTTC.

This chain joins TRBV3-1 and TRBJ2-3; no definite D call. From germline, CDR1 is LGHDT and CDR2 YNNKEL (reference sequence). The CDR3 covers 15 residues. Trimming cost V 5 bases and J 2 bases, with 14 bases left between them. As DNA, the CDR3 is TGTGCCAGCAGCTCCCGACTGGCCCTCACAGATACGCAGTATTTT. It encodes CASSSRLALTDTQYF.

This clonotype has a handful of counts. The gene calls are TRBV5-1 and TRBJ2-5; D call uncertain. CDR3 length: 12 residues. Germline V gene data show CDR1 as SGHRS and CDR2 as YFSETQ. The germline V and J ends were trimmed by 6 bases and 3 bases, with 9 bases remaining between them. The CDR3 region has the DNA TGCGCCAGCAATAGGTCCAAAGAGACCCAGTACTTC. Protein product: CASNRSKETQYF.

The rearrangement joins TRBV29-1 to TRBJ2-7; 11 bases align to TRBD1. The CDR3 totals 14 residues. The germline V gene encodes CDR1 SQVTM and CDR2 ANQGSEA. J gave up 5 bases and V 1 base, and 4 bases lay outside the gene matches. The CDR3 coding sequence is TGCAGCGTTGAAGGGGACAGGGGGAAACACGAGCAGTACTTC. Protein: CSVEGDRGKHEQYF.

This clonotype was detected ten times or more. The genes are TRBV6-5 and TRBJ1-2; possibly TRBD1 for D (5 bases). This CDR3 is 14 amino acids long. Trimming left V 0 bases short and J 2 bases short, with 7 bases between. The germline V gene has CDR1 MNHEY and CDR2 SVGAGI. The CDR3 reads CASSYSAGNYGYTF. The CDR3 DNA reads TGTGCCAGCAGTTACTCGGCAGGGAACTATGGCTACACCTTC.

CDR3: CASSPRVRVSYNEQFF. The CDR3 DNA sequence: TGTGCCAGCAGCCCCCGGGTCAGAGTCTCCTACAATGAGCAGTTCTTC. V gene TRBV6-5 combines with J gene TRBJ2-1; D gene ambiguous. The V and J ends lost 6 bases and 0 bases respectively, with 15 bases between them. Germline lookup yields CDR1 MNHEY and CDR2 SVGAGI. This CDR3 contains 16 residues.

This clonotype has just a few counts. This sequence joins TRBV7-2 and TRBJ2-1; D is unresolved. The CDR3 is made up of 12 amino acids. The V gene's germline CDR1 is SGHTA and CDR2 FQGNSA. Between the trimmed V and J ends, which lost 3 bases and 5 bases, there was a span of 5 bases. The CDR3 coding sequence is TGTGCCAGCAGCTTCTTAAACAATGAGCAGTTCTTC. This codes for CASSFLNNEQFF.

This clonotype has only a few counts. V usage is TRBV12-3 or TRBV12-4 and J usage is TRBJ2-5; tentatively, D is TRBD2 (7 bases). The end of the DNA is better explained by TRBJ2-1, so the J call may be wrong. There are 14 residues in the CDR3. In DNA form, the CDR3 reads TGTGCCAGCCAAGACGGGGGGCGCTACAATGAGCAGTTCTTC. This codes for CASQDGGRYNEQFF.